This entry lists 27 T cell receptor beta chains sequenced from one sample in a study of T cells after yellow fever vaccination. A single record per CDR3 protein comes from TCRdb applying MiXCR to the 5' RACE reads. The sample records 200,000 to 300,000 distinct CDR3 sequences, 10% to 15% being singletons. This material consisted of CD4+ T cells sorted from PBMCs, taken 45 days after the yellow fever booster vaccination. The receptors come from a man aged 25 to 40 who received the YFV17D yellow fever vaccine.

This clonotype was detected only a few times. J is TRBJ1-6 and V is TRBV18, with 7 positions matching TRBD1. Germline V gene sequence: CDR1 KGHSH, CDR2 LQKENI. V lost 2 bases and J lost 13; bases outside the gene matches: 11. The CDR3 runs 15 residues. CDR3 nucleotide sequence: TGTGCCAGCTCACCAGTCCCGGGACAGACAACGCCCCTCCACTTT. Protein sequence: CASSPVPGQTTPLHF.

This clonotype was seen more than once but under ten times. The V gene is TRBV5-1, the J gene TRBJ2-3; 8 bases align to TRBD2. This CDR3 comprises 15 residues. With V trimmed by 3 bases and J by 3 bases, 6 bases remained unmatched. Germline V lookup: CDR1 SGHRS, CDR2 YFSETQ. The CDR3 loop is CASSWGLVGTDTQYF. CDR3 DNA sequence: TGCGCCAGCAGCTGGGGACTAGTAGGGACAGATACGCAGTATTTT.

The V gene is TRBV7-9, the J gene TRBJ2-1; no reliable D call. This CDR3 region has 13 residues. Germline V gives CDR1 SEHNR, CDR2 FQNEAQ (reference sequence). V dropped 5 bases and J dropped 8 bases, with 13 bases sitting between them. As DNA, the CDR3 is TGTGCCAGCAGCGCCCCCGCCACATATGAGCAGTTCTTC. Amino acids: CASSAPATYEQFF. The full variable domain, rest sourced from reference TRBV7-9 and TRBJ2-1, is DTGVSQNPRHKITKRGQNVTFRCDPISEHNRLYWYRQTLGQGPEFLTYFQNEAQLEKSRLLSDRFSAERPKGSFSTLEIQRTEQGDSAMYLCASSAPATYEQFFGPGTRLTVL.

The genes are TRBV15 and TRBJ2-1; weak D call: TRBD2 (6 bases). Trimming cost V 1 base and J 8 bases, with 12 bases left between them. The CDR3 covers 14 residues. Germline V gene data show CDR1 as LNHNV and CDR2 as YYDKDF (reference sequence). The CDR3 sequence: CATSRAGRGDEQFF. The CDR3, as DNA: TGTGCCACCAGCAGAGCCGGGAGAGGCGATGAGCAGTTCTTC.

This rearrangement joins TRBV5-1 to TRBJ2-3, with no clear D. The V end was cut by 0 bases, the J end by 2 bases, with 13 bases between. Germline lookup yields CDR1 SGHRS and CDR2 YFSETQ. CDR3 length equals 16 residues. CDR3 sequence (DNA): TGCGCCAGCAGCTTGGCGATAAGTCCTCTCACAGATACGCAGTATTTT. This encodes CASSLAISPLTDTQYF.

This clonotype was observed a handful of times. The CDR3 protein is CASSLVGGSTYNEQFF. The CDR3 coding sequence is TGTGCCAGCAGCTTAGTAGGCGGGAGCACCTACAATGAGCAGTTCTTC. The rearrangement joins TRBV7-2 to TRBJ2-1; 7 positions match TRBD2. CDR3 length: 16 residues. Germline-derived CDR1 and CDR2 are SGHTA and FQGNSA. Germline trimming cut 1 base from V and 2 bases from J; bases unmatched to any gene: 5.

This chain connects TRBV11-1 to TRBJ2-7; 15 nucleotides agree with TRBD2. Per the germline V gene, CDR1 is SGHAT and CDR2 is FQDESV (reference sequence). The ends lost 0 bases at V and 2 bases at J; junction bases unmatched: 20. This CDR3 is built from 23 residues. The CDR3 DNA sequence: TGTGCCAGCAGCTTAGCGAGTCCTCGTGGGGGGACTAGCGGGAGGTCCAAGGCCTACGAGCAGTACTTC. Translated: CASSLASPRGGTSGRSKAYEQYF.

The J gene is TRBJ2-1, the V gene TRBV28, with 9 bases aligning to TRBD2. The V gene's germline CDR1 is MDHEN and CDR2 SYDVKM. The CDR3 length is 15 residues. The J segment lost 8 bases and the V segment lost 2 bases, leaving 7 bases of the junction unmatched. The CDR3 is CASSLKLAGADEQFF. The CDR3 DNA is TGTGCCAGCAGTTTAAAATTAGCGGGAGCGGATGAGCAGTTCTTC.

The chain recombines TRBV20-1 with TRBJ2-5, with D uncertain. The V end was cut by 4 bases, the J end by 12 bases, with 15 bases between. The germline V gene encodes CDR1 DFQATT and CDR2 SNEGSKA (reference sequence). The CDR3 extends over 11 amino acids. The CDR3 protein is CSAIWLKREYF. CDR3 DNA sequence: TGCAGTGCTATATGGTTGAAACGGGAGTACTTC.

This clonotype was seen a handful of times. The chain combines TRBV7-2 with TRBJ2-5; possible D gene TRBD2, 6 bases. Between the trimmed V and J ends, which lost 5 bases and 4 bases, there was a span of 14 bases. This CDR3 region has 14 residues. The V gene's germline CDR1 is SGHTA and CDR2 FQGNSA. The CDR3 sequence is CASSRSYGRETQYF. CDR3 DNA: TGTGCCAGCAGCCGGTCGTACGGGAGAGAGACCCAGTACTTC.

The rearrangement uses TRBV29-1 and TRBJ2-7, with D maybe TRBD1 (6 bases). The length of the CDR3 is 14 residues. Germline CDR1 is SQVTM and CDR2 is ANQGSEA. V was clipped by 7 bases and J by 0 bases, with 16 bases between them. The CDR3 DNA reads as TGCAGCGGTGGACAGCCAGTAAACTCCTACGAGCAGTACTTC. The encoded protein is CSGGQPVNSYEQYF.

The J gene is TRBJ2-3, the V gene TRBV7-2; no firm D call. This CDR3 is 13 amino acids long. Trimming pared 4 bases from V and 5 bases from J, leaving 10 bases between. The germline V gene has CDR1 SGHTA and CDR2 FQGNSA. The CDR3 loop is CASSYGAVDTQYF. Written as DNA, the CDR3 is TGTGCCAGCAGCTACGGAGCAGTAGATACGCAGTATTTT.

The V gene is TRBV6-2 or TRBV6-3, the J gene TRBJ2-7, with D possibly being TRBD1 (5 bases). The CDR3 loop spans 12 amino acids. The germline CDR1 and CDR2 sequences are MNHEY and SVGEGT. The V and J ends lost 6 bases and 5 bases respectively, with 11 bases between them. The DNA for the CDR3 is TGTGCCAGCAGCCATCAGGGTCACGAGCAGTACTTC. It encodes CASSHQGHEQYF.

The chain links TRBV11-2 to TRBJ1-3; no firm D call. The CDR3 extends over 18 amino acids. Germline CDR1 SGHAT, CDR2 FQNNGV. Trimming left V 4 bases short and J 0 bases short, with 19 bases between. The CDR3 coding sequence is TGTGCCAGCAGCTCGAATGCTTTTAGAGAACTCTCTGGAAACACCATATATTTT. It codes for CASSSNAFRELSGNTIYF. Variable domain in full (rest from reference TRBV11-2 and TRBJ1-3): EAGVAQSPRYKIIEKRQSVAFWCNPISGHATLYWYQQILGQGPKLLIQFQNNGVVDDSQLPKDRFSAERLKGVDSTLKIQPAKLEDSAVYLCASSSNAFRELSGNTIYFGEGSWLTVV.

The chain links TRBV15 to TRBJ2-1; D may match TRBD1 or TRBD2 (5 bases each). CDR3 size: 17 residues. The V end was cut by 5 bases, the J end by 0 bases, with 17 bases between. The germline V gene encodes CDR1 LNHNV and CDR2 YYDKDF (reference sequence). CDR3 nucleotide sequence: TGTGCCACCAGCCCCGGCAGGGCGGGTGACTCCTACAATGAGCAGTTCTTC. It translates to CATSPGRAGDSYNEQFF.

In its sample, this clonotype was seen a few times. The chain carries TRBV5-1 and TRBJ2-3; no clear D. Between the trimmed V and J ends, which lost 0 bases and 3 bases, there was a span of 8 bases. Germline-derived CDR1 and CDR2 are SGHRS and YFSETQ. The CDR3 runs to 14 residues. CDR3 coding DNA: TGCGCCAGCAGCTTGGAATGGGTTACAGATACGCAGTATTTT. Protein product: CASSLEWVTDTQYF.

This chain connects TRBV7-2 to TRBJ2-5; D is unclear. The CDR3 has 14 residues. Between the trimmed V and J ends, which lost 2 bases and 2 bases, there was a span of 9 bases. Looked up from germline, CDR1 is SGHTA and CDR2 is FQGNSA. CDR3 residues: CASSLPAVQETQYF. CDR3 nucleotides: TGTGCCAGCAGCTTACCGGCGGTACAAGAGACCCAGTACTTC.

This clonotype was seen a handful of times. This chain uses TRBV5-4 with TRBJ2-2; tentatively, D is TRBD1 or TRBD2 (5 bases each). The CDR3 runs 12 residues. Per germline, CDR1 SGHNT and CDR2 YYREEE (reference sequence). Deletions cut 4 bases from V and 6 bases from J, with 7 bases between. CDR3 protein: CASSRDAGELFF. CDR3 sequence (DNA): TGTGCCAGCAGCAGGGACGCCGGGGAGCTGTTTTTT.

At least ten counts were recorded for this clonotype. The gene calls are TRBV20-1 and TRBJ1-2; unclear D gene. Trimming shortened V by 2 bases and J by 4 bases, and 14 bases separated the two germline ends. Per germline, CDR1 DFQATT and CDR2 SNEGSKA (reference sequence). The CDR3 extends over 14 amino acids. The CDR3 DNA follows: TGCAGTGCTAGATATGTTTTAATTCCCTATGGCTACACCTTC. This codes for CSARYVLIPYGYTF.

The chain carries TRBV10-2 and TRBJ2-4, with D unclear. In germline, CDR1 is WSHSY, CDR2 SAAADI. This CDR3 is 13 amino acids long. V was clipped by 7 bases and J by 5 bases, with 12 bases between them. For the CDR3, the DNA is TGCGCCAGCACCGATCGAAAGGAAAACATTCAGTACTTC. Translated, it gives CASTDRKENIQYF.

The rearrangement links TRBV12-3 or TRBV12-4 to TRBJ2-3; perhaps TRBD1 as D (5 bases). V shed 1 base and J shed 6 bases, with 17 bases lying between them. This CDR3 region has 16 residues. CDR3 in DNA: TGTGCCAGCAGTTTAGACCTCCATGGGGCAGGGGATACGCAGTATTTT. Translated: CASSLDLHGAGDTQYF.

This clonotype was detected only a few times. The rearrangement uses TRBV12-3 or TRBV12-4 and TRBJ1-2; maybe TRBD1 (5 bases). The V gene lost 6 bases and the J gene lost 2 bases, with 13 bases spanning the gap. The CDR3 runs 14 residues. The CDR3 bases are TGTGCCAGCAGGGGGACGGGAGAAAACTATGGCTACACCTTC. This translates into CASRGTGENYGYTF.

This clonotype was seen a handful of times. V usage is TRBV5-6 and J usage is TRBJ2-7; D is ambiguous. The CDR3 has 14 amino acids. Trimming removed 4 bases at V and 3 bases at J, with 14 bases between. Germline values: CDR1 SGHDT, CDR2 YYEEEE. CDR3 bases: TGTGCCAGCAGCACCCAAGCTGTTCTCTACGAGCAGTACTTC. As protein: CASSTQAVLYEQYF.

J is TRBJ2-1 and V is TRBV7-8; D might be TRBD2 (6 bases). In germline, CDR1 is SGHVS, CDR2 FQNEAQ. V was shortened by 10 bases and J by 7 bases, with 14 bases between the two germline ends. This CDR3 contains 12 residues. CDR3 residues: CATEREANEQFF. The DNA for the CDR3 is TGTGCCACTGAGAGGGAGGCGAATGAGCAGTTCTTC.

V and J are TRBV4-2 and TRBJ2-3; 7 bases fit TRBD2. The CDR3 has 17 amino acids. The junction had 14 bases not matched to a gene; V was cut back by 2 bases and J by 6 bases. Germline V CDR1 and CDR2: LGHNA, YNFKEQ. The CDR3: CASSQLADGGSDDTQYF. The CDR3 bases are TGTGCCAGCAGCCAACTAGCGGACGGAGGTTCCGATGATACGCAGTATTTT.

V is TRBV5-6 and J is TRBJ1-2; D might be TRBD1 (5 bases). The germline gives CDR1 SGHDT, CDR2 YYEEEE. Trimming shortened V by 1 base and J by 3 bases, and 10 bases separated the two germline ends. CDR3 size: 14 residues. CDR3 nucleotide sequence: TGTGCCAGCAGCTTGAGCAGGGTCGACTATGGCTACACCTTC. This translates into CASSLSRVDYGYTF.

The table lists this clonotype with a few counts. The J gene is TRBJ2-1, the V gene TRBV19, with 9 bases matching TRBD2. Germline lookup yields CDR1 LNHDA and CDR2 SQIVND (reference sequence). The V and J ends lost 6 bases and 7 bases, in that order; junction bases with no gene match: 4. This CDR3 has 13 amino acids. CDR3 residues: CASRRTSVNEQFF. The DNA of the CDR3 is TGTGCCAGTAGGCGGACTAGCGTTAATGAGCAGTTCTTC. Filled out from reference TRBV19 and TRBJ2-1, the complete variable domain reads DGGITQSPKYLFRKEGQNVTLSCEQNLNHDAMYWYRQDPGQGLRLIYYSQIVNDFQKGDIAEGYSVSREKKESFPLTVTSAQKNPTAFYLCASRRTSVNEQFFGPGTRLTVL.